Sequencing of this TCR beta chain was carried out in a study of cytomegalovirus exposure and HLA in healthy donors (dated by TCRdb to about 2017). Turning to the overall study: In an earlier analysis of some 550 of the donors, approximately 300 Gb of sequence data and 90 million to 120 million unique TCR beta sequences from some 170 million T cells were reported. Roughly 320 gigabases of sequencing data and tens of millions of unique TCR sequences made up an early release that covered about 640 HLA-typed donors. Of the 300 to 450 genotyped donors, approximately 81% were placed in the genetic ancestry cluster associated with self-reported Caucasian donors. The study was designed to test whether signatures of past pathogen exposure could be identified by cataloging public T cell receptors. Using immunosequencing, the study profiled T cell repertoires from approximately 700 subjects and related those repertoires to cytomegalovirus serostatus. Along with the roughly 670-subject first cohort, a separate validation cohort of over a hundred different subjects was used. To predict cytomegalovirus infection status, the study brought together high-throughput TCR immunosequencing, statistical association of individual TCRs with disease status, and machine learning. In a later analysis, previously published TCR beta repertoires from 666 donors were re-analyzed and high-resolution HLA genotyping was added so that TCR occurrence patterns could be studied. The later analysis used no new phenotypic data to find candidate immune exposures, relying instead on TCR beta sequences and their occurrence across donors. In an earlier analysis of roughly 600 of the donors, high-throughput TCR beta sequencing was used to judge whether each TCR beta V gene segment behaved as functional or pseudogenic. Donor age, sex, ethnicity and CMV serostatus were compiled together with the repertoire data. In a later genetic analysis, genome-wide SNP genotypes for about three fifths of the roughly 670 donors were used, and that subset was treated as a discovery cohort. Every discovery cohort repertoire had been produced on one sequencing platform. Class I and class II HLA loci were covered by the typing at four-digit resolution. Typing coverage varied by locus: roughly 629-630 donors for A, B, C, DRB1 and DQB1; around 560 for DQA1; about 590 for DPA1; around 450 for DPB1. A handful of DR-DQ haplotypes were handled as single units for association and clustering because linkage in the cohort was strong. Among 398 genotyped donors of the cohort, an average of around 220,000 unique TCR beta nucleotide sequences was sequenced per donor, of which roughly 17% were non-productive. Summary of the overall study and its limitations: The authors suggested that the approach could potentially be generalized to other disease states and immunological phenotypes. When HLA alleles, especially DR and DQ, strongly co-occurred, TCR associations were difficult to assign to individual alleles. A later analysis found that TCR association rates varied across HLA loci, with DRB1 alleles showing the most associated TCRs and HLA-C alleles the fewest. In both the original and validation cohorts, the classifier was reported to diagnose cytomegalovirus status with high specificity and sensitivity. In a later analysis, HLA-associated TCR beta chains were found to be more clonally expanded and to have lower generation probabilities than equally common non-associated chains. A few of the identified cytomegalovirus-associated TCR beta chains were confirmed in vitro to be specific for cytomegalovirus antigens. Sequencing depth was assumed to be roughly uniform across donors in the presence/absence analyses, though that assumption may not hold. Correlated functional status among segregating V segments might reflect linkage disequilibrium, but an unknown experimental factor could not be ruled out. According to a later analysis, parvovirus B19, influenza, CMV and Epstein-Barr virus appeared linked to several top co-occurrence clusters. The study gave a list of 150 to 200 TCR beta chains associated with cytomegalovirus. Because HLA typing was missing for some donors at each locus, association tests included only the typed subset. The only immune exposure information available for the cohort was CMV serostatus. A further reported finding was that TCR beta sequences accurately predicted the HLA-A and HLA-B alleles for most subjects in the first cohort. A group of highly shared sequence variants was considered likely to be a technical artifact of the sequencing pipeline. While some public TCRs were present in many individuals, most TCR sequences turned up only very rarely across donors. Broadly in line with IMGT annotations, most TCR beta V segments showed up in productive rearrangements about 90% or about 30% of the time in an earlier analysis of several hundred of the donors. Some 16 rarely observed V segments, including chromosome 9 orphons, were excluded from the earlier analysis of a few hundred of the donors because counts were too low. Compared with the roughly 670-donor mean, donors in an Asian-associated ancestry cluster had fewer N-insertions in productive TCRs, according to a later genetic analysis. Most CMV-associated TCR beta chains appeared to be HLA-restricted in a later analysis, and the HLA associations seemed to be driven largely by CMV exposure. At a false discovery rate of 0.05, a later analysis linked under 20,000 TCR beta sequences to specific HLA alleles. The cohort was sequenced for TCR beta chains only, and without alpha or paired-chain data the features that could be detected were limited. V-gene and J-gene trimming of TCR beta chains was associated with a missense DCLRE1C variant in a later genetic analysis, and the association was replicated in an independent cohort.

The cohort comprised fewer than 700 healthy bone marrow donors. At the time of sampling, every cohort member was nominally healthy, though immune exposures that went unrecorded were likely present. The donor was CMV seropositive and was included in the group of 250 to 300 seropositive cohort members. A peripheral blood sample was collected from each donor, and TCR beta sequencing was performed on peripheral blood mononuclear cells. Genomic DNA extraction from the blood cell samples was performed with the Qiagen DNeasy Blood Extraction Kit. With regard to this clone: There is no known antigen for this receptor. Base qualities are missing; no much larger clone stands one base away.

To prepare the library, the immunoSEQ multiplex PCR assay was applied. The multiplex PCR relied on a mix of 60 forward primers for TCR Vbeta segments and 13 reverse primers for TCR Jbeta segments. A multiplex PCR assay on genomic DNA amplified the CDR3 region of rearranged TCR beta genes. Amplified TCR beta libraries were sequenced as 87-base-pair reads on the Illumina HiSeq System. The original pipeline was this. In a later analysis, roughly 80 million unique TCR beta chains were counted across the approximately 670 repertoires, and some 10 million of these chains were shared by at least two donors. To remove PCR and sequencing errors, raw reads were error-corrected and collapsed into unique sequences using a nearest-neighbor algorithm that merged closely related sequences. Alignment of CDR3 sequences to IMGT reference sequences was used to assign V, D and J gene segments. Each retained sequence needed at least a six-nucleotide match to both a V gene segment and a J gene segment. Rearrangements were classified as productive when the CDR3 lacked stop codons and remained in frame with V and J, and all other rearrangements were classified as non-productive. Following IMGT convention, CDR3 was defined as the stretch from the second conserved V-encoded cysteine up to the conserved J-encoded phenylalanine. In an earlier analysis of roughly 610 of the donors, sequences lacking an unambiguous match to a single V gene segment were excluded. In an earlier analysis of approximately 560 of the donors, a V segment was called functional when productive rearrangements were above 56.7%, and segregating when the standard deviation between donors exceeded 5%. To diagnose cytomegalovirus status from the catalog of TCR beta chain sequences, a statistical classification framework was built. In a later analysis, TCR nucleotide sequences were compared against IMGT/GENE-DB human TR gene sequences so that V and J genes could be assigned. In a later analysis, CDR3 sequences and most-parsimonious VDJ recombination scenarios were assigned using the TCRdist pipeline. In a later analysis, each TCR beta chain was defined by its CDR3 amino acid sequence together with its V-gene family, and reads without a unique V-gene family were excluded. In a later analysis, 450 to 600 highly shared, low-generation-probability nucleotide sequences were removed to address suspected cross-contamination and a sequencing artifact. For each public chain, a later analysis derived a clonal expansion index from normalized ranks of inferred template counts within each repertoire. In a later analysis, generation probabilities were computed with a VDJ recombination model fitted to out-of-frame rearrangements, and the resulting probabilities were checked against IGoR. In a later analysis, hypergeometric tests were used to score TCR-TCR, TCR-HLA and TCR-CMV co-occurrence, with a repertoire-size bias correction applied to TCR pairs. In a later analysis, false discovery rates were estimated by permuting HLA or CMV assignments 20 times. In a later analysis, co-occurring TCRs were grouped using DBSCAN, and TCRdist sequence similarity was added for clustering within HLA-allele-positive subsets. Repertoires with fewer than 30,000 or more than 120,000 public chains were left out of co-occurrence clustering, as were about 5 repertoires with anomalous nucleotide sharing. TCRdb's version of the immuneACCESS table is confined to in-frame rearrangements and falls short of the full clone set. An unresolved V gene accounts for under half of the shortfall where checked; the remainder is of unknown origin. V and J calls and clone size are given by that table; D and trimming were obtained from the DNA. A total of 110,000 to 150,000 clones appear in this sample, around 80% of them only once. Roughly 4% of the sample goes to the ten largest clones.

The receptor was isolated from a woman aged 40 to 49 in good health and CMV-seropositive. Sequenced sample: PBMCs.

The DNA is TGTGCCAGCAGTTTTCTCGGGACAGGGGTCTCACCCCTCCACTTT. This is translated as CASSFLGTGVSPLHF. The chain was built from TRBV27 and TRBJ1-6; 10 nucleotides in the junction match TRBD1. CDR1 is given as MNHEY and CDR2 as SMNVEV, both from the germline V gene (reference sequence). Relative to germline, V is missing 3 bases and J is missing 10 bases, with 6 bases of the junction outside any gene match. From cysteine to phenylalanine, the CDR3 is 15 amino acids long. Only the CDR3 part of the read is kept: 45 bases, read in frame from the first base.